The rows below give T cell receptor beta chains drawn from one sample of a study of technical replicates of blood from a few donors. Method: immunoSEQ multiplex PCR; TCRdb's copy keeps in-frame clones and lacks some. The sample yields 65,000 to 80,000 clones, over 95% seen once. The sequenced sample consisted of T cells isolated from PBMCs. These receptor sequences come from a human donor in good health. Each CDR3 is given with its conserved first and last residue. A D gene is named only where the DNA matches it firmly. Not every row has a clone size; where given, it reads once, few, many or a size class.

>NA|NA|TRBV19|TRBJ2-2
TGTGCCAGTAGAATGGGACAGAACACCGGGGAGCTGTTTTTT
CASRMGQNTGELFF
>NA|NA|TRBV6-6|TRBJ2-7
TGTGCCAGCACTCACAGATACGAGCAGTACTTC
CASTHRYEQYF
>TRBD2|NA|TRBV7-3|TRBJ2-7
TGTGCCAGCAGCTTGCAGCGGGGCAGCTACGAGCAGTACTTC
CASSLQRGSYEQYF
>NA|NA|TRBV4-1|TRBJ1-2
TGCGCCAGCAGCCAAGAGAGACTGCAAGCTAACTATGGCTACACCTTC
CASSQERLQANYGYTF
>TRBD1|NA|TRBV27|TRBJ1-1
TGTGCCAGCAGTTCGGACGGGACAGGGGCTGAAGCTTTCTTT
CASSSDGTGAEAFF
>TRBD2|NA|TRBV4-1|TRBJ2-7
TGCGCCAGCAGCCCAGTCGGGGGGGCGTCCTACGAGCAGTACTTC
CASSPVGGASYEQYF
>TRBD2|once|TRBV9|TRBJ2-5
TGTGCCAGCAGCACCCCCGGGACTAGCGGGAGTTTTAGGGAGACCCAGTACTTC
CASSTPGTSGSFRETQYF
>NA|NA|TRBV7-3|TRBJ1-1
TGTGCCAGCAGCTTAAATCGGGAGAGGGAAGCTTTCTTT
CASSLNREREAFF
>NA|NA|TRBV19|TRBJ2-2
TGTGCCAGCCATAGCGGGAACACCGGGGAGCTGTTTTTT
CASHSGNTGELFF
>NA|few|TRBV6-4|TRBJ2-2
TGTGCCAGCAGTGACCGGGACACCGGGGAGCTGTTTTTT
CASSDRDTGELFF
>TRBD2|NA|TRBV5-6|TRBJ2-5
TGTGCCAGCAGCCTGTCGGGTAGCGGGAGTTCGGAGACCCAGTACTTC
CASSLSGSGSSETQYF
>NA|NA|TRBV7-2|TRBJ1-5
TGTGCCAGCAGTCAAAACAATCAGCCCCAGCATTTT
CASSQNNQPQHF
>NA|NA|TRBV6-6|TRBJ2-1
TGTGCCAGCAGTTACCCGAACCCGAGGAATGAGCAGTTCTTC
CASSYPNPRNEQFF
>TRBD2|NA|TRBV5-1|TRBJ2-5
TGCGCCAGCAGCGGGACTAGCGGACAAGAGACCCAGTACTTC
CASSGTSGQETQYF
>NA|NA|TRBV4-2|TRBJ2-7
TGTGCCAGCAGCCAAGACCTCCTACGCTACGAGCAGTACTTC
CASSQDLLRYEQYF
>NA|NA|TRBV11-3|TRBJ1-2
TGTGCCAGCAGCTTAGGACAGGAAGTCTATGGCTACACCTTC
CASSLGQEVYGYTF
>NA|NA|TRBV5-1|TRBJ2-3
TGCGCCAGCAGCTTGGCCTCTAGTGCATCGGGTTCAGATACGCAGTATTTT
CASSLASSASGSDTQYF
>NA|NA|TRBV28|TRBJ1-1
TGTGCCAGCAGTTTACGGGTCACTGAAGCTTTCTTT
CASSLRVTEAFF
>NA|NA|TRBV11-3|TRBJ1-1
TGTGCCAGCAGCTCTTCAAGTGTACGGGACACTGAAGCTTTCTTT
CASSSSSVRDTEAFF
>TRBD1|NA|TRBV2|TRBJ1-5
TGTGCCAGCAGTGAAATAGGGACAGGGAGTCAGCCCCAGCATTTT
CASSEIGTGSQPQHF
>NA|NA|TRBV2|TRBJ2-2
TGTGCCAGCAGTGATCCTACCGGGGAGCTGTTTTTT
CASSDPTGELFF
>TRBD1|NA|TRBV9|TRBJ2-3
TGTGCCAGCAGCGTGACAGGGGCAGATACGCAGTATTTT
CASSVTGADTQYF
>NA|NA|TRBV28|TRBJ2-1
TGTGCCAGCAGTCTCCTTAATGAGCAGTTCTTC
CASSLLNEQFF
>NA|once|TRBV5-1|TRBJ2-1
TGCGCCAGCAGCTTGCCTGTCCTGACTGGCGATGAGCAGTTCTTC
CASSLPVLTGDEQFF
>TRBD1|NA|TRBV9|TRBJ1-4
TGTGCCAGCAGCGAGATGACAGGGTTGGGTGAAAAACTGTTTTTT
CASSEMTGLGEKLFF
>NA|NA|TRBV27|TRBJ1-1
TGTGCCAGCAGTTTATCAGTGGGGGCCGAAGCTTTCTTT
CASSLSVGAEAFF
>TRBD2|few|TRBV6-6|TRBJ2-7
TGTGCCAGCAGTTACTTCGGGACTAGTTACGAGCAGTACTTC
CASSYFGTSYEQYF
>TRBD2|NA|TRBV5-4|TRBJ2-7
TGTGCCAGCAGCTTGAATTTAGCGGGAGCGGGCGAGCAGTACTTC
CASSLNLAGAGEQYF
>TRBD1|NA|TRBV7-8|TRBJ2-7
TGTGCCAGCAGCTTAGTGACCGCGGCAGGGGGCTACGAGCAGTACTTC
CASSLVTAAGGYEQYF
>TRBD1|NA|TRBV9|TRBJ1-1
TGTGCCAGCAGCCCGCATCCGGGACAGGGTCTTGGAAACACTGAAGCTTTCTTT
CASSPHPGQGLGNTEAFF
>TRBD2|NA|TRBV7-3|TRBJ2-3
TGTGCCAGCAGCCTTAGCGGGAGTAATACGCAGTATTTT
CASSLSGSNTQYF
>TRBD1|NA|TRBV7-3|TRBJ2-2
TGTGCCAGCAGCCCCCTTCAGGGGGCATACACCGGGGAGCTGTTTTTT
CASSPLQGAYTGELFF
>NA|NA|TRBV6-5|TRBJ1-1
TGTGCCAGCAGTTATGGGGGGGGCGGTTACACTGAAGCTTTCTTT
CASSYGGGGYTEAFF
>TRBD2|NA|TRBV7-3|TRBJ2-3
TGTGCCAGCAGCGTACTACTAGCGGGAGTTGGAGATACGCAGTATTTT
CASSVLLAGVGDTQYF
>NA|NA|TRBV4-1|TRBJ1-4
TGCGCCAGCAGCCTATTAGCGGGGGAAAAACTGTTTTTT
CASSLLAGEKLFF
>TRBD1|NA|TRBV27|TRBJ1-1
TGTGCCAGCAGTGTGGACAGGGACACTGAAGCTTTCTTT
CASSVDRDTEAFF
>TRBD1|NA|TRBV5-1|TRBJ1-5
TGCGCCAGCAGCTTGGGGACAGGGAAAAATCAGCCCCAGCATTTT
CASSLGTGKNQPQHF
>NA|once|TRBV11-3|TRBJ2-1
TGTGCCAGCAGCCCCCGGAGGTTGGGCTCCTACAATGAGCAGTTCTTC
CASSPRRLGSYNEQFF
>NA|NA|TRBV11-2|TRBJ1-4
TGTGCCAGCAGTTCGGATGAAAAACTGTTTTTT
CASSSDEKLFF
>NA|NA|TRBV2|TRBJ1-5
TGTGCCAGCAGTGTGGGCAGGCTATCGGCCCAGCATTTT
CASSVGRLSAQHF
>TRBD1|NA|TRBV29-1|TRBJ2-1
TGCAGCGTTGAAACCGGGACAGGGGAGGTTTGGATAAATGAGCAGTTCTTC
CSVETGTGEVWINEQFF
>TRBD2|NA|TRBV5-1|TRBJ2-7
TGCGCCAGCAGCGGGTGGACTAGCGACTACGAGCAGTACTTC
CASSGWTSDYEQYF
>TRBD1|NA|TRBV7-8|TRBJ2-5
TGTGCCAGCAGCTTATTGGACAGGGGCCAAGAGACCCAGTACTTC
CASSLLDRGQETQYF
>NA|NA|TRBV5-4|TRBJ2-3
TGTGCCAGCAGCGTCACGGGGGTCAAGGGGGATACGCAGTATTTT
CASSVTGVKGDTQYF
>NA|NA|TRBV2|TRBJ1-5
TGTGCCAGCAGACGGGACGGGGGAAATCAGCCCCAGCATTTT
CASRRDGGNQPQHF
>NA|NA|TRBV19|TRBJ1-1
TGTGCCAGTAGTGGAGAGAACACTGAAGCTTTCTTT
CASSGENTEAFF
>NA|NA|TRBV19|TRBJ1-5
TGTGCCAGTAGTGCCTCGGCGGGGAATTCCTTTAGCAATCAGCCCCAGCATTTT
CASSASAGNSFSNQPQHF
>TRBD2|NA|TRBV2|TRBJ2-1
TGTGCCAGCAGTGAAGAGCGGGAGTCCTACAATGAGCAGTTCTTC
CASSEERESYNEQFF
>TRBD1|NA|TRBV19|TRBJ1-5
TGTGCCACCTCCACCGGGACAGGGAGATATCAGCCCCAGCATTTT
CATSTGTGRYQPQHF
>TRBD2|NA|TRBV29-1|TRBJ2-7
TGCAGCGTGCCGGGACTAGCGGGCTACGAGCAGTACTTC
CSVPGLAGYEQYF
>TRBD1|NA|TRBV7-6|TRBJ2-1
TGTGCCAGCAGCTCCGACAGGGGGCATTTTTATGAGCAGTTCTTC
CASSSDRGHFYEQFF
>TRBD2|NA|TRBV6-5|TRBJ2-1
TGTGCCAGCAGTTACTCTAGCGGGGATTACTACAATGAGCAGTTCTTC
CASSYSSGDYYNEQFF
>TRBD1|NA|TRBV5-8|TRBJ2-7
TGTGCCAGCAGCTCCGGGACAGGGGCCTACGAGCAGTACTTC
CASSSGTGAYEQYF
>NA|NA|TRBV6-5|TRBJ2-6
TGTGCCAGCAGTTACTCTCCCCGGGGGGCCAACGTCCTGACTTTC
CASSYSPRGANVLTF
>TRBD1|NA|TRBV12-5|TRBJ2-2
TGTGCTAGTGGACAGGGGAGCCCCGGGGAGCTGTTTTTT
CASGQGSPGELFF
>NA|NA|TRBV6-6|TRBJ2-2
TGTGCCAGCAGTGGCAGGGTAGGCGGGGAGCTGTTTTTT
CASSGRVGGELFF